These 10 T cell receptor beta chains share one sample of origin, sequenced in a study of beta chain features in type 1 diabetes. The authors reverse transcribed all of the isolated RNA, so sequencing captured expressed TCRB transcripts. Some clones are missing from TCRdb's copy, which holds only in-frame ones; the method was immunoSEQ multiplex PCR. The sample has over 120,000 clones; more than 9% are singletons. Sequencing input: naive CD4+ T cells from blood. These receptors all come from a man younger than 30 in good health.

As DNA, the CDR3 is TGTGCCAGCAGATCAACCGGGACAGCGAACACCGGGGAGCTGTTTTTT. This codes for CASRSTGTANTGELFF. The V call is TRBV28, the J call TRBJ2-2, with 7 nucleotides matching TRBD1. CDR3 length equals 16 residues. With V trimmed by 6 bases and J by 0 bases, 7 bases remained unmatched. Germline CDR1 and CDR2: MDHEN and SYDVKM.

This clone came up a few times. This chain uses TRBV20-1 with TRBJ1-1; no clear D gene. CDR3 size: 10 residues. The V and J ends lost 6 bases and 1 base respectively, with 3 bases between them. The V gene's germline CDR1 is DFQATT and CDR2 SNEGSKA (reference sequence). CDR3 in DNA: TGCAGTGCCCGGAACACTGAAGCTTTCTTT. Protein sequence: CSARNTEAFF.

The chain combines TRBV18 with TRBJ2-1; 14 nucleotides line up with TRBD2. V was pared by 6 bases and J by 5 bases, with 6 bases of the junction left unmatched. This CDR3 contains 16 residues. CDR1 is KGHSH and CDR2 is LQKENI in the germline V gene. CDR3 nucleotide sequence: TGTGCCAGCTCCCGGACTAGCGGGGGGACGCACAATGAGCAGTTCTTC. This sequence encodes CASSRTSGGTHNEQFF. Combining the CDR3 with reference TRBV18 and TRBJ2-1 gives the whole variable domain NAGVMQNPRHLVRRRGQEARLRCSPMKGHSHVYWYRQLPEEGLKFMVYLQKENIIDESGMPKERFSAEFPKEGPSILRIQQVVRGDSAAYFCASSRTSGGTHNEQFFGPGTRLTVL.

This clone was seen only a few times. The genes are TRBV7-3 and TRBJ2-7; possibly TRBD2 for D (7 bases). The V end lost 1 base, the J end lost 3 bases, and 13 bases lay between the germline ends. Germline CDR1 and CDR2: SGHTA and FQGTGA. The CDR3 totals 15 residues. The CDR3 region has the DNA TGTGCCAGCAGCTTAAATTCGGGGGGCCGCTACGAGCAGTACTTC. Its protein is CASSLNSGGRYEQYF.

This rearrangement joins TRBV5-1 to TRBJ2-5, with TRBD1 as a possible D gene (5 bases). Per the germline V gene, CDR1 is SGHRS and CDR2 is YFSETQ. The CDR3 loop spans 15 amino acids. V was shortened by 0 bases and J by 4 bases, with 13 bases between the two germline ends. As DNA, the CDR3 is TGCGCCAGCAGCTTGGGCGTGGGGCCGGGAGAGACCCAGTACTTC. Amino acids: CASSLGVGPGETQYF. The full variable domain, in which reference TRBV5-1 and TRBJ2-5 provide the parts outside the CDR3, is KAGVTQTPRYLIKTRGQQVTLSCSPISGHRSVSWYQQTPGQGLQFLFEYFSETQRNKGNFPGRFSGRQFSNSRSEMNVSTLELGDSALYLCASSLGVGPGETQYFGPGTRLLVL.

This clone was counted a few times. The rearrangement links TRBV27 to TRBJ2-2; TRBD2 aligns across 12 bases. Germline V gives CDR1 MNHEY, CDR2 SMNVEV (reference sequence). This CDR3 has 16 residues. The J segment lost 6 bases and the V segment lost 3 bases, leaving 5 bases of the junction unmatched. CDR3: CASSFGLAGKPGELFF. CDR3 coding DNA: TGTGCCAGCAGTTTCGGACTAGCGGGGAAACCCGGGGAGCTGTTTTTT.

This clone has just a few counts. The CDR3 sequence is CASSYSTGNTEAFF. The CDR3 coding sequence is TGTGCCAGCAGCTACTCGACTGGGAACACTGAAGCTTTCTTT. V and J are TRBV5-4 and TRBJ1-1; no clear D. V shed 3 bases and J shed 1 base, with 10 bases lying between them. In germline, CDR1 is SGHNT, CDR2 YYREEE (reference sequence). This CDR3 is 14 amino acids long. Full variable domain (rest looked up from reference TRBV5-4 and TRBJ1-1): ETGVTQSPTHLIKTRGQQVTLRCSSQSGHNTVSWYQQALGQGPQFIFQYYREEENGRGNFPPRFSGLQFPNYSSELNVNALELDDSALYLCASSYSTGNTEAFFGQGTRLTVV.

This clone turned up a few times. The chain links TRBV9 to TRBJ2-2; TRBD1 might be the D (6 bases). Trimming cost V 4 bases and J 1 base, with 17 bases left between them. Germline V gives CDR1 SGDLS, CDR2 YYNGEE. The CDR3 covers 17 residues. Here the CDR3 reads CASSRTHTGQNTGELFF. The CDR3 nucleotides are TGTGCCAGCAGCCGAACACACACGGGACAGAACACCGGGGAGCTGTTTTTT.

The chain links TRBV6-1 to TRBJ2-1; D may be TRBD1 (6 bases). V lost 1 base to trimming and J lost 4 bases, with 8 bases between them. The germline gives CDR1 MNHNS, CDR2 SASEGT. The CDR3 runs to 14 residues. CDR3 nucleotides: TGTGCCAGCAGTGAAGTTCAGGGGTACAATGAGCAGTTCTTC. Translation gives CASSEVQGYNEQFF.

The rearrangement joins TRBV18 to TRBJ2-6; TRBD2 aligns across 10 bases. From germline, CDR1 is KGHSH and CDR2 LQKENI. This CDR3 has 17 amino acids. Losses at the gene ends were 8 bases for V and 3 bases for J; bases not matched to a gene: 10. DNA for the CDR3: TGTGCCAGCGCGACTAGCGGGCCTAGTAGTGGGGCCAACGTCCTGACTTTC. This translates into CASATSGPSSGANVLTF.